Reported below is one TCR beta chain. This sample was taken from a study of technical replicates of blood from several donors. TCRdb keeps only in-frame clones here, not all; method: immunoSEQ multiplex PCR. The sample yields about 81,000 clones, more than 80% seen once. This clonotype was obtained from a human donor in good health. Some clones in this sample may be carry-over from other donors' samples. Sequences were obtained from PBMCs.

The DNA of the CDR3 is TGTGCCTGGTGGCTACGGGGCACTGAAGCTTTCTTT. It yields the protein CAWWLRGTEAFF. The chain has TRBV30 and TRBJ1-1; D is unresolved. The CDR3 is made up of 12 amino acids. V lost 5 bases, J lost 4 bases, and 11 bases lay in between. The germline V gene encodes CDR1 GTSNPN and CDR2 SVGIG (reference sequence). The complete variable domain, with remaining parts taken from reference TRBV30 and TRBJ1-1, reads SQTIHQWPATLVQPVGSPLSLECTVEGTSNPNLYWYRQAAGRGLQLLFYSVGIGQISSEVPQNLSASRPQDRQFILSSKKLLLSDSGFYLCAWWLRGTEAFFGQGTRLTVV.